The 14 T cell receptor beta chains listed next were all sequenced from one sample in a study of T-cell reconstitution after alpha-beta-depleted transplantation in children. For TCRbeta, the library was prepared with unique molecular identifiers. TCRdb reprocessed the PCR reads via MiXCR and lists one record per CDR3 protein. The sample holds 200,000 or so distinct CDR3 sequences, around 5.9% seen once. The sample was PBMCs, taken before TCRalphabeta/CD19-depleted stem cell transplant. The receptors were gathered from a girl less than two years old with combined immunodeficiency, due to receive a stem cell transplant.

The table lists this clonotype with a few counts. This rearrangement joins TRBV7-9 to TRBJ2-6; 8 bases align to TRBD1. The CDR3 extends over 17 amino acids. With 5 bases clipped from V and 0 bases from J, the junction kept 6 bases outside the gene matches. Germline V gives CDR1 SEHNR, CDR2 FQNEAQ (reference sequence). The CDR3, as DNA: TGTGCCAGCAGCGTCCGGGACAGGTACTCTGGGGCCAACGTCCTGACTTTC. This gives the protein CASSVRDRYSGANVLTF.

The V call is TRBV7-9, the J call TRBJ1-2; D gene ambiguous. The germline V gene has CDR1 SEHNR and CDR2 FQNEAQ (reference sequence). Trimming took off 3 bases at V and 8 bases at J, with 10 bases between the two ends. There are 12 residues in the CDR3. The CDR3 sequence is CASSLSPRGYTF. The CDR3 DNA reads as TGTGCCAGCAGCTTGAGTCCGCGGGGCTACACCTTC.

This clonotype was found a few times. The chain joins TRBV28 to TRBJ2-5; 11 nucleotides agree with TRBD2. Germline V gene data show CDR1 as MDHEN and CDR2 as SYDVKM. The CDR3 is 16 amino acids. The junction had 11 bases not matched to a gene; V was cut back by 8 bases and J by 3 bases. The CDR3 DNA follows: TGTGCCAGCGCACTAGCGGGAGCCTCGGCCAAAGAGACCCAGTACTTC. This encodes CASALAGASAKETQYF.

The chain employs TRBV28 and TRBJ1-2, with TRBD1 matching 11 bases. V gave up 6 bases and J gave up 3 bases; unmatched junction bases: 6. In germline, CDR1 is MDHEN, CDR2 SYDVKM. The CDR3 runs 15 residues. CDR3 nucleotides: TGTGCCAGCAGGGAAGGACAGGGGGCCTACTATGGCTACACCTTC. This translates into CASREGQGAYYGYTF.

This clonotype was seen just once. A read error may be the cause here, since a much bigger clone is one base away. The J gene is TRBJ2-3, the V gene TRBV4-2, with TRBD2 identical over 13 bases. Germline CDR1 LGHNA, CDR2 YNFKEQ. The CDR3 is 18 residues long. The CDR3: CASSQEGRTSGGSDAQYF. In DNA form, the CDR3 reads TGTGCCAGCAGCCAAGAAGGCCGGACTAGCGGGGGTTCAGATGCGCAGTATTTT.

This clonotype was detected ten times or more. The chain has TRBV6-1 and TRBJ2-7; D remains unclear. There are 13 residues in the CDR3. Per the germline V gene, CDR1 is MNHNS and CDR2 is SASEGT. Trimming left V 3 bases short and J 3 bases short, with 9 bases between. The CDR3 DNA follows: TGTGCCAGCAGTGAGAGACGGCACTACGAGCAGTACTTC. As protein: CASSERRHYEQYF.

This clonotype was seen ten or more times. The chain uses TRBV24-1 and TRBJ2-3; the D is unclear. CDR3 length equals 15 residues. Per germline, CDR1 KGHDR and CDR2 SFDVKD. V lost 3 bases and J lost 0, with 9 bases in between. Written as DNA, the CDR3 is TGTGCCACCAGTGATCCTATACAGAGCACAGATACGCAGTATTTT. It is translated as CATSDPIQSTDTQYF.

This clonotype was seen at least ten times. The chain is built from TRBV7-2 and TRBJ1-1, with D uncertain. Germline-derived CDR1 and CDR2 are SGHTA and FQGNSA. The CDR3 extends over 15 amino acids. V lost 4 bases to trimming and J lost 1 base, with 13 bases between them. As DNA, the CDR3 is TGTGCCAGCAGCTCACGCTTCCTTGCGAACACTGAAGCTTTCTTT. It codes for CASSSRFLANTEAFF.

This clonotype was found many times. The chain employs TRBV20-1 and TRBJ2-3, with 8 nucleotides matching TRBD2. This CDR3 has 15 amino acids. With 0 bases clipped from V and 2 bases from J, the junction kept 4 bases outside the gene matches. Germline V gives CDR1 DFQATT, CDR2 SNEGSKA (reference sequence). Here the CDR3 reads CSARDLGLATDTQYF. The CDR3 DNA reads as TGCAGTGCTAGAGATCTAGGACTAGCCACAGATACGCAGTATTTT.

This clonotype was seen many times. J is TRBJ2-1 and V is TRBV5-1; D is unresolved. CDR1 SGHRS and CDR2 YFSETQ come from the germline V gene. CDR3 length: 17 amino acids. With 4 bases removed from V and 0 bases from J, the gap between germline ends came to 17 bases. CDR3 region: CASSPARPQSSYNEQFF. The CDR3 DNA is TGCGCCAGCAGCCCCGCGAGGCCACAGAGCTCCTACAATGAGCAGTTCTTC.

This clonotype was recorded at least ten times. This chain uses TRBV10-3 with TRBJ1-2; D is undetermined. Trimming removed 3 bases from V and 2 bases from J, with 10 bases in between. CDR1 is ENHRY and CDR2 is SYGVKD in the germline V gene. CDR3 size: 14 residues. CDR3 region: CAISDMGSNYGYTF. CDR3 coding DNA: TGTGCCATCAGTGATATGGGTTCGAACTATGGCTACACCTTC.

V gene TRBV5-1 combines with J gene TRBJ2-7, with a possible D match to TRBD2 (6 bases). V was shortened by 6 bases and J by 1 base, with 26 bases between the two germline ends. Per germline, CDR1 SGHRS and CDR2 YFSETQ. The CDR3 is 18 residues long. DNA of the CDR3: TGCGCCAGCACCTTTGAGAATAAACTAGCCGGTTCATCCTACGAGCAGTACTTC. This gives the protein CASTFENKLAGSSYEQYF.

In its sample, this clonotype was seen many times. V usage is TRBV6-2 or TRBV6-3 and J usage is TRBJ2-7; TRBD1 is a possible D gene (5 bases). Germline CDR1 is MNHEY and CDR2 is SVGEGT. This CDR3 comprises 12 residues. Trimming stripped 2 bases from V and 3 bases from J, with 5 bases between. CDR3 sequence: CASSYQGYEQYF. The DNA of the CDR3 is TGTGCCAGCAGTTACCAGGGCTACGAGCAGTACTTC.

This clonotype appeared many times. V gene TRBV12-3 or TRBV12-4 combines with J gene TRBJ2-1; TRBD1 agrees at 7 bases. V gave up 6 bases and J gave up 5 bases; unmatched junction bases: 13. The CDR3 is 16 residues long. Written as DNA, the CDR3 is TGTGCCAGCAGCCCCAGGACCGGGACAGATCACAATGAGCAGTTCTTC. Protein sequence: CASSPRTGTDHNEQFF.